The 30 T cell receptor beta chains listed next were all sequenced from one sample in a study of blood T cell repertoires in COVID-19. Generated by immunoSEQ multiplex PCR, the TCRdb table keeps only in-frame clones and is missing some. The data hold 50,000 or so clones, with approximately 90% observed a single time. The specimen sequenced was peripheral blood. All receptors come from a woman older than 75 with acute or convalescent COVID-19.

CDR3 residues: CASSSHAGGPPQETQYF. In nucleotides, the CDR3 is TGTGCCAGCAGCTCGCATGCGGGAGGGCCCCCCCAAGAGACCCAGTACTTC. The chain links TRBV9 to TRBJ2-5; 9 bases align to TRBD2. CDR3 length: 17 amino acids. Looked up from germline, CDR1 is SGDLS and CDR2 is YYNGEE. The trim removed 4 bases at V and 1 base at J, leaving 11 bases unmatched.

This chain connects TRBV18 to TRBJ1-1; D is unresolved. This CDR3 spans 14 amino acids. Germline CDR1 KGHSH, CDR2 LQKENI. V was shortened by 6 bases and J by 6 bases, with 17 bases between the two germline ends. The CDR3 loop is CASSREDGRAEAFF. The CDR3 nucleotides read TGTGCCAGCTCCCGTGAGGATGGTCGGGCTGAAGCTTTCTTT.

This CDR3 reads CASSFDRGPLQYF. Written as DNA, the CDR3 is TGCGCCAGCAGCTTCGACAGGGGACCTCTTCAGTACTTC. This chain links TRBV5-1 with TRBJ2-7, with TRBD1 identical over 8 bases. The CDR3 sequence is 13 residues long. Germline V gene data show CDR1 as SGHRS and CDR2 as YFSETQ. V shed 2 bases and J 10 bases; nucleotides not matched to a gene: 8.

This chain links TRBV3-1 (or the pseudogene TRBV3-2) with TRBJ1-3, with no clear D. CDR1 LGHDT and CDR2 YNNKEL come from the germline V gene (reference sequence). Trimming took 4 bases from V and 4 from J, leaving 8 bases between them. There are 13 residues in the CDR3. The CDR3 here is CASSPVQGNTIYF. The CDR3 nucleotides are TGTGCCAGCAGCCCAGTGCAGGGAAACACCATATATTTT.

The V gene is TRBV7-2, the J gene TRBJ2-3; tentative D call: TRBD1 (6 bases). Germline V gene sequence: CDR1 SGHTA, CDR2 FQGNSA. This CDR3 is built from 14 residues. V was trimmed by 3 bases and J by 7 bases, leaving 14 bases between them. As DNA, the CDR3 is TGTGCCAGCAGCTTGACCCAGGGGATCAATACGCAGTATTTT. Amino acid sequence: CASSLTQGINTQYF.

In this sample, this clone turned up a few times. The rearrangement links TRBV5-1 to TRBJ1-2; 10 bases are shared with TRBD1. CDR1 is SGHRS and CDR2 is YFSETQ in the germline V gene. With 4 bases clipped from V and 5 bases from J, the junction kept 8 bases outside the gene matches. CDR3 length: 15 residues. CDR3 bases: TGCGCCAGCAGCCCAGGACAGGGGGGAATGTATGGCTACACCTTC. Residues: CASSPGQGGMYGYTF.

CDR3 residues: CASSEFTKDTEAFF. Here the CDR3 DNA reads TGTGCCAGCAGTGAATTTACTAAGGACACTGAAGCTTTCTTT. The V call is TRBV6-1, the J call TRBJ1-1; D remains ambiguous. V lost 2 bases to trimming and J lost 3 bases, with 10 bases between them. This CDR3 comprises 14 residues. Germline CDR1 reads MNHNS; CDR2 reads SASEGT.

This chain connects TRBV30 to TRBJ1-2; D is undetermined. Between the trimmed V and J ends, which lost 8 bases and 4 bases, there was a span of 17 bases. This CDR3 spans 13 amino acids. The germline V gene encodes CDR1 GTSNPN and CDR2 SVGIG (reference sequence). The CDR3 here is CAATAPGSYGYTF. The CDR3 bases are TGTGCCGCAACAGCTCCTGGGAGCTATGGCTACACCTTC.

V is TRBV6-6 and J is TRBJ1-5; the match to TRBD1 covers 10 bases. V gave up 4 bases and J gave up 7 bases; unmatched junction bases: 7. This CDR3 comprises 15 residues. CDR1 is MNHNY, CDR2 SVGAGI, per germline (reference sequence). The DNA of the CDR3 is TGTGCCAGCAGTTTAACGCGGGACAGGGGCCAGCCCCAGCATTTT. Its protein is CASSLTRDRGQPQHF.

Concerning this clone itself: The same CDR3 can be traced to other DNA sequences in this sample. The chain links TRBV25-1 to TRBJ2-1; 14 nucleotides line up with TRBD2. The CDR3 consists of 15 residues. Germline V gene data show CDR1 as MGHDK and CDR2 as SYGVNS. V lost 6 bases, J lost 6 bases, and 4 bases stayed unmatched. CDR3 coding DNA: TGTGCCAGCAGAGGGACTAGCGGGAGCATCAATGAGCAGTTCTTC. This sequence encodes CASRGTSGSINEQFF.

The J gene is TRBJ2-2, the V gene TRBV12-3 or TRBV12-4; D unclear. CDR3 length: 11 residues. Trimming left V 3 bases short and J 8 bases short, with 4 bases between. This chain's CDR3 is CASSFSGELFF. The CDR3, as DNA: TGTGCCAGCAGTTTTTCGGGGGAGCTGTTTTTT.

The chain uses TRBV5-6 and TRBJ2-1, with 10 bases aligning to TRBD2. Trimming removed 0 bases from V and 7 bases from J; junction bases left unmatched: 13. The CDR3 is 18 residues long. Germline V CDR1 and CDR2: SGHDT, YYEEEE. CDR3 residues: CASSLAALAGVEGNEQFF. The CDR3 region has the DNA TGTGCCAGCAGCTTGGCGGCGCTAGCGGGAGTCGAGGGAAATGAGCAGTTCTTC.

The rearrangement uses TRBV2 and TRBJ2-3; 8 bases align to TRBD2. The CDR3 length is 16 residues. Germline CDR1 SNHLY, CDR2 FYNNEI. J gave up 4 bases and V 7 bases, and 13 bases lay outside the gene matches. The CDR3 loop reads CASTEGGGRSADTQYF. As DNA, the CDR3 is TGTGCCAGCACCGAGGGGGGCGGGAGGTCGGCAGATACGCAGTATTTT.

This chain connects TRBV4-2 to TRBJ2-3; 7 bases align to TRBD2. Per germline, CDR1 LGHNA and CDR2 YNFKEQ. The CDR3 runs 17 residues. J was trimmed by 1 base and V by 1 base; bases with no gene match: 8. The CDR3, as DNA: TGTGCCAGCAGCCAAGTGTACCTAGCGGTCCGCACAGATACGCAGTATTTT. Translating it yields CASSQVYLAVRTDTQYF.

This clone turned up a few times. The gene calls are TRBV5-1 and TRBJ1-6, with D tentatively TRBD1 (6 bases). CDR3 size: 16 residues. Germline-derived CDR1 and CDR2 are SGHRS and YFSETQ. Trimming cost V 4 bases and J 5 bases, with 16 bases left between them. In DNA, the CDR3 is TGCGCCAGCAGCCGACAGGTTAGGACCGATAATTCACCCCTCCACTTT. The encoded protein is CASSRQVRTDNSPLHF. The variable domain in full, with the rest retrieved from reference TRBV5-1 and TRBJ1-6, is KAGVTQTPRYLIKTRGQQVTLSCSPISGHRSVSWYQQTPGQGLQFLFEYFSETQRNKGNFPGRFSGRQFSNSRSEMNVSTLELGDSALYLCASSRQVRTDNSPLHFGNGTRLTVT.

In nucleotides, the CDR3 is TGTGCCAGCAGCTTGGAGGAGGGGCGTAGCAATCAGCCCCAGCATTTT. Translation: CASSLEEGRSNQPQHF. V gene TRBV5-6 combines with J gene TRBJ1-5; tentative D call: TRBD1 (5 bases). Deletions cut 0 bases from V and 0 bases from J, with 10 bases between. CDR3 length equals 16 residues. Germline CDR1 is SGHDT and CDR2 is YYEEEE.

This clone has more than one count but fewer than ten. The chain recombines TRBV4-3 with TRBJ1-1, with TRBD1 matching over 7 bases. The J segment lost 2 bases and the V segment lost 8 bases, leaving 5 bases of the junction unmatched. This CDR3 is 13 amino acids long. Germline V gene lookup returns CDR1 LGHNA and CDR2 YSLEER. The CDR3 sequence: CASRQGPNTEAFF. DNA for the CDR3: TGCGCCAGCCGACAGGGTCCTAACACTGAAGCTTTCTTT.

The CDR3 spells CASSLGGSWDEQFF. In DNA, the CDR3 is TGTGCCAGCAGCTTAGGCGGGAGTTGGGATGAGCAGTTCTTC. V and J are TRBV7-9 and TRBJ2-1, with 7 nucleotides matching TRBD2. Germline V gene data show CDR1 as SEHNR and CDR2 as FQNEAQ (reference sequence). The CDR3 is 14 residues long. V shed 1 base and J 8 bases; nucleotides not matched to a gene: 5. The whole variable domain, filled in from reference TRBV7-9 and TRBJ2-1, reads DTGVSQNPRHKITKRGQNVTFRCDPISEHNRLYWYRQTLGQGPEFLTYFQNEAQLEKSRLLSDRFSAERPKGSFSTLEIQRTEQGDSAMYLCASSLGGSWDEQFFGPGTRLTVL.

The rearrangement uses TRBV5-6 and TRBJ2-3, with D hard to call. V shed 4 bases and J shed 7 bases, with 10 bases lying between them. Per the germline V gene, CDR1 is SGHDT and CDR2 is YYEEEE. This CDR3 is built from 12 residues. CDR3 amino acids: CASSRLENTQYF. The CDR3 bases are TGTGCCAGCAGCCGTCTCGAGAATACGCAGTATTTT.

CDR3 amino acids: CAWSLERVVNTEAFF. Written as DNA, the CDR3 is TGTGCCTGGAGTTTGGAGAGGGTTGTGAACACTGAAGCTTTCTTT. The chain combines TRBV30 with TRBJ1-1; D not certain. Looked up from germline, CDR1 is GTSNPN and CDR2 is SVGIG (reference sequence). V gave up 2 bases and J gave up 0 bases, with 13 bases separating them. This CDR3 contains 15 residues. Filled out from reference TRBV30 and TRBJ1-1, the complete variable domain reads SQTIHQWPATLVQPVGSPLSLECTVEGTSNPNLYWYRQAAGRGLQLLFYSVGIGQISSEVPQNLSASRPQDRQFILSSKKLLLSDSGFYLCAWSLERVVNTEAFFGQGTRLTVV.

The chain joins TRBV4-3 to TRBJ2-3; D not resolved. Trimming pared 0 bases from V and 6 bases from J, leaving 7 bases between. This CDR3 is built from 13 residues. CDR1 and CDR2 from the germline V gene are LGHNA and YSLEER. The CDR3 DNA reads TGCGCCAGCAGCCAAGATATATATGATACGCAGTATTTT. Its protein is CASSQDIYDTQYF.

The rearrangement joins TRBV11-2 to TRBJ2-7; possibly TRBD2 for D (5 bases). The length of the CDR3 is 14 residues. V was clipped by 5 bases and J by 7 bases, with 18 bases between them. Germline V lookup: CDR1 SGHAT, CDR2 FQNNGV. CDR3 DNA: TGTGCCAGCAGCAGAGATGAACGGGGTCGAGAGCAGTACTTC. Protein product: CASSRDERGREQYF.

The V gene is TRBV4-3, the J gene TRBJ1-1; no clear D. The V gene lost 6 bases and the J gene lost 2 bases, with 10 bases spanning the gap. Germline V gene lookup returns CDR1 LGHNA and CDR2 YSLEER. The CDR3 sequence is 13 residues long. In nucleotides, the CDR3 is TGCGCCAGCAGTGGCGGTAGAAACACTGAAGCTTTCTTT. It specifies CASSGGRNTEAFF.

The genes are TRBV7-3 and TRBJ2-1, with 10 bases that match TRBD2. Germline CDR1 and CDR2: SGHTA and FQGTGA. The V and J ends lost 5 bases and 6 bases, in that order; junction bases with no gene match: 7. The CDR3 contains 15 residues. CDR3 in amino acids: CASSPKREGFNEQFF. CDR3 bases: TGTGCCAGCAGCCCGAAGCGGGAGGGATTCAATGAGCAGTTCTTC.

V is TRBV28 and J is TRBJ2-7, with a possible D match to TRBD1 (6 bases). The CDR3 consists of 13 residues. The germline CDR1 and CDR2 sequences are MDHEN and SYDVKM. V was clipped by 5 bases and J by 4 bases, with 12 bases between them. For the CDR3, the DNA is TGTGCCAGCAGTCCACAGGGAAGGTACGAGCAGTACTTC. Its translation is CASSPQGRYEQYF.

The sample holds one count of this clone. CDR3 protein: CASSPRGTSGSTYNEQFF. The CDR3 nucleotides read TGTGCCAGCAGCCCACGGGGGACTAGCGGGAGTACCTACAATGAGCAGTTCTTC. V and J are TRBV7-2 and TRBJ2-1; 14 positions agree with TRBD2. The CDR3 runs to 18 residues. Trimming cost V 5 bases and J 2 bases; bases outside gene matches: 8. Germline V gives CDR1 SGHTA, CDR2 FQGNSA.

The chain recombines TRBV5-1 with TRBJ2-3; the D is unclear. Germline CDR1 reads SGHRS; CDR2 reads YFSETQ. This CDR3 has 12 amino acids. V lost 2 bases and J lost 2, with 3 bases in between. The CDR3 nucleotides read TGCGCCAGCAGCTTCAACACAGATACGCAGTATTTT. Protein product: CASSFNTDTQYF.

The genes are TRBV9 and TRBJ1-2, with D perhaps TRBD1 (6 bases). Trimming shortened V by 4 bases and J by 8 bases, and 21 bases separated the two germline ends. The germline CDR1 and CDR2 sequences are SGDLS and YYNGEE. The CDR3 covers 15 residues. The CDR3 DNA is TGTGCCAGCAGCCCCCAAGACAGGCCAGGTTGGGGCTACACCTTC. Translated: CASSPQDRPGWGYTF.

V and J are TRBV19 and TRBJ1-5; TRBD1 is a possible D gene (5 bases). The CDR3 runs to 12 residues. Trimming cost V 5 bases and J 9 bases, with 11 bases left between them. Germline CDR1 is LNHDA and CDR2 is SQIVND (reference sequence). The CDR3 is CASSWGELPQHF. The CDR3 DNA follows: TGTGCCAGTAGTTGGGGGGAGTTGCCCCAGCATTTT.

This clone is a singleton in its sample. The rearrangement joins TRBV11-2 to TRBJ2-7; 7 bases match TRBD2. With 5 bases clipped from V and 5 bases from J, the junction kept 12 bases outside the gene matches. There are 15 residues in the CDR3. Germline V lookup: CDR1 SGHAT, CDR2 FQNNGV. CDR3 DNA sequence: TGTGCCAGCAGCCTTGAAGCGGGGACCTTTCACGAGCAGTACTTC. Translating it yields CASSLEAGTFHEQYF.